This T cell receptor beta chain stems from a study of cytomegalovirus exposure and HLA in healthy donors. PCR used 60 Vbeta primers and 13 Jbeta primers. Generated by immunoSEQ multiplex PCR, the TCRdb table keeps only in-frame clones and is missing some. The table includes some 100,000 clones, about 75% detected once. Participants comprised healthy donors of bone marrow. Germline V gene lookup returns CDR1 MRHNA and CDR2 SNTAGT. V was clipped by 8 bases and J by 2 bases; unmatched bases: 5. The CDR3 consists of 13 residues. The sequenced sample was PBMCs. This clonotype originated in a man aged 50 to 60 in good health and CMV-seronegative. This chain uses TRBV6-4 with TRBJ2-7, with TRBD2 matching 8 bases. The CDR3 nucleotides are TGTGCCAGCCTTAGCGGGGAGACCTACGAGCAGTACTTC. Translation gives CASLSGETYEQYF.